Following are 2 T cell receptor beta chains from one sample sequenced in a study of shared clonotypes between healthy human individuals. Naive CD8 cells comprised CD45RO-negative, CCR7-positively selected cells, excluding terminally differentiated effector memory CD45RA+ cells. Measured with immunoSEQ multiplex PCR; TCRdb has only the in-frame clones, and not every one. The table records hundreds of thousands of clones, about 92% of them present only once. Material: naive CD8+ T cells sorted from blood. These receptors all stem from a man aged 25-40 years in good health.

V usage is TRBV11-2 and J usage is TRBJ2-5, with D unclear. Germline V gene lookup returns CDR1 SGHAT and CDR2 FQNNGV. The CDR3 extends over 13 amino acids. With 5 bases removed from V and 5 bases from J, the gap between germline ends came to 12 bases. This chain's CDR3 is CASSAPRLETQYF. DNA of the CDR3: TGTGCCAGCAGCGCTCCTAGATTGGAGACCCAGTACTTC.

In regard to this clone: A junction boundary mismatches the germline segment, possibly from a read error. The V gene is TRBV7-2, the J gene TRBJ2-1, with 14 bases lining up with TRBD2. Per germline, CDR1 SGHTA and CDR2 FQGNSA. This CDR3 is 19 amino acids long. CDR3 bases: TGTGCCAGCAGCCCGGGACTAGCGGGAGAGTTGGGGAGGTCCAATGAGCAGCTCTTC. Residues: CASSPGLAGELGRSNEQLF.